This T cell receptor beta chain is from a study of TIL therapy for anti-PD-1-resistant metastatic lung cancer. Study summary: Median tumor PD-L1 proportion score was 5% to 7%. Study-wide findings and caveats: The cohort had more treatment-naive, never-smoker and oncogene-addicted patients than typical.

Comment on this clone: Its cognate antigen is unknown.

The libraries were made with immunoSEQ v3. The method was immunoSEQ multiplex PCR; TCRdb's version includes in-frame clones alone and lacks a portion of them. This sample has approximately 95,000 clones; about three fifths occur once, and the top ten carry around 9.9%. The germline gives CDR1 LGHDT, CDR2 YNNKEL (reference sequence). This CDR3 is built from 18 residues. V shed 4 bases and J shed 0 bases, with 21 bases lying between them. The sample's time point: pre-treatment sample, taken before nivolumab and TIL therapy. The tumor samples were excised metastases, mostly pleural nodules or supraclavicular lymph nodes. Progressing patients received lymphodepletion, expanded TIL infusion and IL-2.

This sequence joins TRBV3-1 (or the pseudogene TRBV3-2) and TRBJ1-2; TRBD1 might be the D (6 bases). The sample was tumor tissue, taken at baseline. The TCR was taken from a person between 25 and 79 years old with non-small cell lung cancer. CDR3 in DNA: TGTGCCAGCAGCCCCAAAGGGGGGGGCCGCAGAACTAACTATGGCTACACCTTC. Protein product: CASSPKGGGRRTNYGYTF.